The 15 T cell receptor beta chains below were found in one sample sequenced in a study of blood T cell repertoires in COVID-19. Profiled with immunoSEQ multiplex PCR; TCRdb holds only in-frame clones, not every one. Among 200,000 or so clones listed, under 85% were seen once. Sequencing was done on a sample of PBMCs or T cells enriched from blood (not recorded which). These receptors all come from a man aged 55-75 years who had recovered from COVID-19.

The V call is TRBV19, the J call TRBJ2-7; TRBD1 is a possible D gene (6 bases). CDR1 LNHDA and CDR2 SQIVND come from the germline V gene (reference sequence). V was pared by 4 bases and J by 3 bases, with 10 bases between. The CDR3 is made up of 13 amino acids. The chain's CDR3 is CASSKQGNYEQYF. The CDR3 DNA reads as TGTGCCAGTAGTAAACAGGGCAACTACGAGCAGTACTTC. The full variable domain, in which reference TRBV19 and TRBJ2-7 provide the parts outside the CDR3, is DGGITQSPKYLFRKEGQNVTLSCEQNLNHDAMYWYRQDPGQGLRLIYYSQIVNDFQKGDIAEGYSVSREKKESFPLTVTSAQKNPTAFYLCASSKQGNYEQYFGPGTRLTVT.

This clone has a single count. In DNA, the CDR3 is TGTGCCAGCAGCGTAGAAATTAGCGGGGGAACTTACAATGAGCAGTTCTTC. It yields the protein CASSVEISGGTYNEQFF. The genes are TRBV9 and TRBJ2-1; 9 bases match TRBD2. Per germline, CDR1 SGDLS and CDR2 YYNGEE. The CDR3 has 17 residues. J lost 4 bases, V lost 0 bases, and 8 bases had no gene match.

V usage is TRBV19 and J usage is TRBJ2-5; TRBD1 agrees at 8 bases. V was clipped by 9 bases and J by 2 bases; unmatched bases: 8. The CDR3 is 14 residues long. The germline V gene encodes CDR1 LNHDA and CDR2 SQIVND (reference sequence). The CDR3 DNA is TGTGCCAGCTCGCAAAGGGACAGGCAAGAGACCCAGTACTTC. This codes for CASSQRDRQETQYF.

This clone has a handful of counts. The J gene is TRBJ2-2, the V gene TRBV3-1 (or the pseudogene TRBV3-2), with 11 nucleotides matching TRBD2. Unmatched junction bases numbered 10, after V lost 11 bases and J lost 2 bases. In germline, CDR1 is LGHDT, CDR2 YNNKEL (reference sequence). CDR3 length: 16 residues. The CDR3 DNA is TGTGCCGCTAAAACCGGGACTAGCGGTAACACCGGGGAGCTGTTTTTT. It encodes CAAKTGTSGNTGELFF.

This sequence joins TRBV30 and TRBJ1-4; no clear D. V was trimmed by 2 bases and J by 10 bases, leaving 20 bases between them. CDR1 and CDR2 from the germline V gene are GTSNPN and SVGIG (reference sequence). The CDR3 totals 15 residues. CDR3 coding DNA: TGTGCCTGGAGTTATGGGAGGGCAGGTACTGCAAAACTGTTTTTT. Its protein is CAWSYGRAGTAKLFF.

This chain joins TRBV11-3 and TRBJ2-7, with TRBD2 matching 8 bases. V trimming: 2 bases; J trimming: 4 bases; junction bases outside the gene matches: 10. Germline V gene data show CDR1 as SGHNT and CDR2 as YENEEA. CDR3 size: 16 residues. The CDR3 DNA sequence: TGTGCCAGCAGCTTAATGTCCGGCCGGGGGGGATACGAGCAGTACTTC. Its translation is CASSLMSGRGGYEQYF.

The chain carries TRBV29-1 and TRBJ1-2; no firm D call. V gave up 0 bases and J gave up 4 bases, with 9 bases separating them. Germline CDR1 and CDR2: SQVTM and ANQGSEA. CDR3 length: 13 residues. The CDR3 DNA reads TGCAGCGTTGAAGAGGGGAGAGGCTATGGCTACACCTTC. Translation gives CSVEEGRGYGYTF.

J is TRBJ1-2 and V is TRBV6-5, with TRBD1 matching 9 bases. Germline values: CDR1 MNHEY, CDR2 SVGAGI. V gave up 5 bases and J gave up 3 bases; unmatched junction bases: 4. This CDR3 spans 14 amino acids. Here the CDR3 reads CASSRTGVYYGYTF. Here the CDR3 DNA reads TGTGCCAGCAGTCGGACAGGGGTTTACTATGGCTACACCTTC.

V usage is TRBV6-1 and J usage is TRBJ1-5; D may be TRBD1 (5 bases). V was clipped by 2 bases and J by 1 base, with 12 bases between them. CDR3 length equals 16 residues. The V gene's germline CDR1 is MNHNS and CDR2 SASEGT. The CDR3 spells CASSESGEFSNQPQHF. CDR3 coding DNA: TGTGCCAGCAGTGAATCGGGGGAGTTCAGCAATCAGCCCCAGCATTTT.

This sequence joins TRBV9 and TRBJ1-3; TRBD1 might be the D (6 bases). Trimming took off 3 bases at V and 4 bases at J, with 17 bases between the two ends. Germline CDR1 is SGDLS and CDR2 is YYNGEE. CDR3 length: 16 amino acids. The CDR3 DNA is TGTGCCAGCAGCGATAGTCCAGGGGTACGCGGAAACACCATATATTTT. Its translation: CASSDSPGVRGNTIYF.

The rearrangement joins TRBV6-5 to TRBJ1-2; TRBD1 agrees at 10 bases. The CDR3 runs to 15 residues. Trimming removed 3 bases from V and 1 base from J; junction bases left unmatched: 2. Germline lookup yields CDR1 MNHEY and CDR2 SVGAGI. Here the CDR3 reads CASSYRDRGNYGYTF. The CDR3 bases are TGTGCCAGCAGTTATCGGGACAGGGGTAACTATGGCTACACCTTC.

The V gene is TRBV7-2, the J gene TRBJ2-3, with D possibly TRBD2 on 6 matching bases. V was cut by 8 bases and J by 0 bases, with 12 bases left in between. The V gene's germline CDR1 is SGHTA and CDR2 FQGNSA. The CDR3 spans 14 residues. The CDR3 is CASGGLLSTDTQYF. CDR3 bases: TGTGCCAGCGGGGGACTCCTTAGCACAGATACGCAGTATTTT. Together with reference TRBV7-2 and TRBJ2-3, the CDR3 gives the full variable domain: GAGVSQSPSNKVTEKGKDVELRCDPISGHTALYWYRQSLGQGLEFLIYFQGNSAPDKSGLPSDRFSAERTGGSVSTLTIQRTQQEDSAVYLCASGGLLSTDTQYFGPGTRLTVL.

The J gene is TRBJ1-1, the V gene TRBV30, with D uncertain. Deletions cut 3 bases from V and 1 base from J, with 9 bases between. In germline, CDR1 is GTSNPN, CDR2 SVGIG (reference sequence). The CDR3 totals 13 residues. The CDR3 loop is CAWSFGGNTEAFF. The CDR3 nucleotides read TGTGCCTGGAGCTTTGGAGGGAACACTGAAGCTTTCTTT.

The chain links TRBV5-8 to TRBJ2-3; perhaps TRBD1 as D (5 bases). CDR3 length: 15 amino acids. Germline CDR1 and CDR2: SGHTS and YDEGEE. With 5 bases removed from V and 0 bases from J, the gap between germline ends came to 13 bases. CDR3 sequence reads: CASSPRQYSTDTQYF. DNA of the CDR3: TGTGCCAGCAGTCCGAGACAGTATAGCACAGATACGCAGTATTTT.

This rearrangement joins TRBV6-5 to TRBJ2-7; TRBD2 might be the D (7 bases). This CDR3 is built from 13 residues. V shed 6 bases and J shed 1 base, with 10 bases lying between them. Germline-derived CDR1 and CDR2 are MNHEY and SVGAGI. CDR3 in amino acids: CASRGGASYEQYF. The CDR3 DNA reads as TGTGCCAGCAGAGGGGGGGCGTCCTACGAGCAGTACTTC.